What follows is one T cell receptor (beta chain) and its context. What it binds is not known. The PCR had 60 Vbeta and 13 Jbeta primers. The table came from immunoSEQ multiplex PCR; TCRdb's copy has only in-frame clones and leaves some out. The table records 70,000 or so clones, around 80% of them present only once. This sample was taken from a study of cytomegalovirus exposure and HLA in healthy donors. Across the study: T cells numbering 150 million to 200 million yielded some 120 million unique TCR beta sequences in an earlier analysis.

This CDR3 contains 17 residues. V lost 5 bases and J lost 3; bases outside the gene matches: 14. Looked up from germline, CDR1 is SGHTA and CDR2 is FQGTGA. Whole-study results and caveats: HLA alleles were associated with fewer than 20,000 TCR beta sequences in a later analysis at 0.05 false discovery rate.

This TCR came from a young man in good health and CMV-seronegative. The chain has TRBV7-3 and TRBJ2-3; 7 positions agree with TRBD2. Material: PBMCs. The chain's CDR3 is CASSLRPAGGGTDTQYF. The DNA for the CDR3 is TGTGCCAGCAGCCTGAGACCTGCTGGGGGAGGGACAGATACGCAGTATTTT.